The 27 T cell receptor beta chains below were found in one sample sequenced in a study of blood T cell repertoires in COVID-19. Repertoires were generated with immunoSEQ multiplex PCR, while TCRdb's copy carries only in-frame clones and drops some. The sample has under 200,000 clones, around 88% seen once. Material: PBMCs or T cells enriched from blood (not recorded which). Receptors were obtained from a man in his forties with acute COVID-19.

This clone came up once. The chain employs TRBV5-5 and TRBJ1-3; possibly TRBD1 for D (5 bases). The CDR3 extends over 14 amino acids. V was cut by 0 bases and J by 1 base, with 5 bases left in between. The germline CDR1 and CDR2 sequences are SGHKS and YYEKEE (reference sequence). The CDR3 nucleotides read TGTGCCAGCAGCTTGGCAGGGTCTGGAAACACCATATATTTT. It specifies CASSLAGSGNTIYF.

This chain uses TRBV6-5 with TRBJ2-7; tentative D call: TRBD1 (6 bases). Looked up from germline, CDR1 is MNHEY and CDR2 is SVGAGI. This CDR3 spans 11 amino acids. Trimming took off 4 bases at V and 8 bases at J, with 9 bases between the two ends. The CDR3 DNA is TGTGCCAGCAGTTCACAGGGCCAGCAGTACTTC. This gives the protein CASSSQGQQYF.

V gene TRBV14 combines with J gene TRBJ2-1, with TRBD2 matching 8 bases. Unmatched junction bases numbered 9, after V lost 3 bases and J lost 8 bases. The CDR3 sequence is 15 residues long. Germline V gene data show CDR1 as SGHDN and CDR2 as FVKESK. The CDR3 is CASSHLLAGRDEQFF. In nucleotides, the CDR3 is TGTGCCAGCAGCCATTTGCTAGCGGGTAGGGATGAGCAGTTCTTC.

This chain connects TRBV3-1 (or the pseudogene TRBV3-2) to TRBJ2-1; TRBD2 matches at 15 bases. V trimming: 2 bases; J trimming: 9 bases; junction bases outside the gene matches: 8. Germline-derived CDR1 and CDR2 are LGHDT and YNNKEL (reference sequence). The CDR3 contains 17 residues. The CDR3 DNA sequence: TGTGCCAGCAGCCAAACGGATAAGGGACTAGCGGGAGGTGAGCAGTTCTTC. The encoded protein is CASSQTDKGLAGGEQFF.

This clone was observed many times. The chain recombines TRBV27 with TRBJ2-4, with a tentative D call TRBD2 (5 bases). Germline-derived CDR1 and CDR2 are MNHEY and SMNVEV (reference sequence). V lost 5 bases and J 3 bases, leaving 14 bases between the germline ends. The CDR3 covers 15 residues. The CDR3 reads CASSEVAGGKNIQYF. The DNA of the CDR3 is TGTGCCAGCAGTGAGGTGGCGGGTGGCAAAAACATTCAGTACTTC.

This clone appeared once. The rearrangement uses TRBV28 and TRBJ2-2; no definite D call. The CDR3 consists of 13 residues. Germline V gene sequence: CDR1 MDHEN, CDR2 SYDVKM. V shed 2 bases and J shed 7 bases, with 8 bases lying between them. CDR3 sequence: CASSLPNRGELFF. The CDR3 DNA reads as TGTGCCAGCAGTTTACCTAACCGCGGGGAGCTGTTTTTT. The full variable domain, in which reference TRBV28 and TRBJ2-2 provide the parts outside the CDR3, is DVKVTQSSRYLVKRTGEKVFLECVQDMDHENMFWYRQDPGLGLRLIYFSYDVKMKEKGDIPEGYSVSREKKERFSLILESASTNQTSMYLCASSLPNRGELFFGEGSRLTVL.

This CDR3 is CASSQGTSGAYEQYF. The CDR3 bases are TGTGCCAGCAGCCAAGGGACTAGCGGGGCCTACGAGCAGTACTTC. The chain joins TRBV3-1 (or the pseudogene TRBV3-2) to TRBJ2-7; TRBD2 matches 12 bases. V trimming: 1 base; J trimming: 2 bases; junction bases outside the gene matches: 0. This CDR3 has 15 amino acids. In germline, CDR1 is LGHDT, CDR2 YNNKEL (reference sequence).

The CDR3 loop is CASSDRGYMNTEAFF. The DNA of the CDR3 is TGTGCCAGTAGTGACAGGGGATACATGAACACTGAAGCTTTCTTT. The chain couples TRBV19 to TRBJ1-1; the match to TRBD1 covers 8 bases. The CDR3 sequence is 15 residues long. V trimming: 5 bases; J trimming: 0 bases; junction bases outside the gene matches: 5. Germline V gene sequence: CDR1 LNHDA, CDR2 SQIVND (reference sequence).

This rearrangement joins TRBV18 to TRBJ2-1, with a possible D match to TRBD2 (6 bases). The CDR3 runs to 15 residues. Trimming left V 4 bases short and J 3 bases short, with 13 bases between. In germline, CDR1 is KGHSH, CDR2 LQKENI. The CDR3 DNA sequence: TGTGCCAGCTCACAGGGACTGTCGATCTACAATGAGCAGTTCTTC. It encodes CASSQGLSIYNEQFF.

The rearrangement joins TRBV18 to TRBJ1-2; TRBD1 might be the D (5 bases). The germline CDR1 and CDR2 sequences are KGHSH and LQKENI. The ends were cut back, 4 bases at V and 8 bases at J, with 14 bases in the middle. This CDR3 region has 13 residues. CDR3 DNA sequence: TGTGCCAGCTCACTGGCAGGGAATAGGGGCTACACCTTC. It codes for CASSLAGNRGYTF.

The chain employs TRBV5-6 and TRBJ2-7; D may be TRBD2 (6 bases). CDR3 length: 12 amino acids. The germline V gene encodes CDR1 SGHDT and CDR2 YYEEEE. The V and J ends lost 4 bases and 7 bases respectively, with 12 bases between them. Written as DNA, the CDR3 is TGTGCCAGCAGCGGAGGAGGGTTGGAGCAGTACTTC. Amino acids: CASSGGGLEQYF.

The chain joins TRBV24-1 to TRBJ2-1, with 14 bases lining up with TRBD2. This CDR3 contains 16 residues. CDR1 KGHDR and CDR2 SFDVKD come from the germline V gene. After removal of 8 bases from V and 5 bases from J, the junction contained 7 bases not matched to a gene. Written as DNA, the CDR3 is TGTGCCACCATGGGGACTAGCGGGAGTACGAACAATGAGCAGTTCTTC. Protein product: CATMGTSGSTNNEQFF.

The rearrangement joins TRBV2 to TRBJ2-7, with 9 bases matching TRBD2. The CDR3 has 14 residues. CDR1 and CDR2 (germline): SNHLY, FYNNEI. After removal of 6 bases from V and 2 bases from J, the junction contained 5 bases not matched to a gene. As DNA, the CDR3 is TGTGCCAGCAGGAAGCGGGAGGACACCTACGAGCAGTACTTC. This encodes CASRKREDTYEQYF.

J is TRBJ2-5 and V is TRBV5-1; TRBD2 matches 7 bases. Losses at the gene ends were 4 bases for V and 4 bases for J; bases not matched to a gene: 7. CDR3 length: 14 amino acids. Germline assignment: CDR1 SGHRS and CDR2 YFSETQ. The CDR3 coding sequence is TGCGCCAGCAGCCCTCTGGGGGAGGGAGAGACCCAGTACTTC. Protein product: CASSPLGEGETQYF.

J is TRBJ1-6 and V is TRBV27; possibly TRBD1 for D (6 bases). V lost 5 bases and J lost 8, with 10 bases in between. The V gene's germline CDR1 is MNHEY and CDR2 SMNVEV (reference sequence). This CDR3 has 13 residues. The CDR3 DNA reads TGTGCCAGCAGTGTTCAGGGGTATTCACCCCTCCACTTT. Protein product: CASSVQGYSPLHF.

This chain connects TRBV19 to TRBJ2-2; D is uncertain. Trimming left V 3 bases short and J 11 bases short, with 13 bases between. Germline CDR1 LNHDA, CDR2 SQIVND (reference sequence). This CDR3 has 13 amino acids. The CDR3 DNA reads as TGTGCCAGTAGTATCGCCCCCGTTACAGAGCTGTTTTTT. Translated: CASSIAPVTELFF.

CDR3 sequence: CASSDGIQPQHF. For the CDR3, the DNA is TGTGCCAGCAGTGACGGGATTCAGCCCCAGCATTTT. The chain uses TRBV25-1 and TRBJ1-5; D uncertain. This CDR3 has 12 residues. Germline CDR1 reads MGHDK; CDR2 reads SYGVNS. Trimming took 3 bases from V and 6 from J, leaving 6 bases between them.

This chain uses TRBV7-2 with TRBJ2-1; 11 bases match TRBD2. CDR1 and CDR2 (germline): SGHTA, FQGNSA. The CDR3 consists of 17 residues. With V trimmed by 3 bases and J by 3 bases, 7 bases remained unmatched. The CDR3 here is CASSFLPLAGGYNEQFF. CDR3 in DNA: TGTGCCAGCAGCTTCCTACCTCTAGCGGGAGGCTACAATGAGCAGTTCTTC.

The V call is TRBV4-1, the J call TRBJ1-1; D possibly corresponds to TRBD1 (5 bases). Trimming cost V 6 bases and J 3 bases, with 14 bases left between them. The CDR3 is 14 amino acids. The germline V gene has CDR1 MGHRA and CDR2 YSYEKL. CDR3 residues: CASRGPLRDTEAFF. In DNA, the CDR3 is TGCGCCAGCAGGGGGCCCCTACGGGACACTGAAGCTTTCTTT.

The chain is built from TRBV3-1 (or the pseudogene TRBV3-2) and TRBJ2-7; a possible D gene is TRBD1 (6 bases). CDR1 is LGHDT, CDR2 YNNKEL, per germline (reference sequence). Trimming pared 4 bases from V and 7 bases from J, leaving 23 bases between. The CDR3 is 16 residues long. CDR3 region: CASSRDLGTRLGEQYF. DNA for the CDR3: TGTGCCAGCAGCCGAGATCTAGGGACAAGGCTAGGGGAGCAGTACTTC.

The chain recombines TRBV11-2 with TRBJ1-1, with unresolved D. This CDR3 region has 12 residues. Per germline, CDR1 SGHAT and CDR2 FQNNGV. Trimming shortened V by 2 bases and J by 9 bases, and 10 bases separated the two germline ends. The CDR3 loop reads CASSLTGAKAFF. CDR3 sequence (DNA): TGTGCCAGCAGCTTAACGGGTGCCAAAGCTTTCTTT. The full variable domain, in which reference TRBV11-2 and TRBJ1-1 provide the parts outside the CDR3, is EAGVAQSPRYKIIEKRQSVAFWCNPISGHATLYWYQQILGQGPKLLIQFQNNGVVDDSQLPKDRFSAERLKGVDSTLKIQPAKLEDSAVYLCASSLTGAKAFFGQGTRLTVV.

This chain uses TRBV28 with TRBJ1-5; D unresolved. Germline CDR1 is MDHEN and CDR2 is SYDVKM. The CDR3 totals 14 residues. The ends were cut back, 4 bases at V and 0 bases at J, with 7 bases in the middle. The CDR3 is CASSYRYSNQPQHF. CDR3 coding DNA: TGTGCCAGCAGTTACAGATATAGCAATCAGCCCCAGCATTTT.

This sequence joins TRBV10-2 and TRBJ2-1, with TRBD2 matching over 10 bases. The CDR3 has 14 amino acids. V lost 4 bases and J lost 4; bases outside the gene matches: 1. CDR1 and CDR2 from the germline V gene are WSHSY and SAAADI. CDR3 DNA sequence: TGCGCCAGCAGTGGTAGCGGGAGGTACAATGAGCAGTTCTTC. It encodes CASSGSGRYNEQFF.

The chain couples TRBV5-8 to TRBJ2-3; TRBD2 is a possible D gene (8 bases). Germline V gene lookup returns CDR1 SGHTS and CDR2 YDEGEE. Trimming stripped 5 bases from V and 3 bases from J, with 16 bases between. The length of the CDR3 is 15 residues. CDR3 nucleotides: TGTGCCAGCAGGCGGGGGGACAGACCTACAGATACGCAGTATTTT. Protein product: CASRRGDRPTDTQYF.

The chain is built from TRBV29-1 and TRBJ2-3; the D gene is possibly TRBD1 (6 bases). Per the germline V gene, CDR1 is SQVTM and CDR2 is ANQGSEA. CDR3 length: 14 residues. V shed 4 bases and J shed 3 bases, with 14 bases lying between them. The CDR3 here is CSVGVGDTTDTQYF. CDR3 DNA sequence: TGCAGCGTTGGGGTAGGGGACACTACAGATACGCAGTATTTT.

This chain uses TRBV6-5 with TRBJ1-6, with no clear D. Germline CDR1 is MNHEY and CDR2 is SVGAGI. Trimming took off 6 bases at V and 0 bases at J, with 9 bases between the two ends. This CDR3 is built from 15 residues. The CDR3 sequence: CASSYLYSYNSPLHF. The CDR3 nucleotides read TGTGCCAGCAGCTACCTTTACTCCTATAATTCACCCCTCCACTTT.

The genes are TRBV3-1 (or the pseudogene TRBV3-2) and TRBJ1-2, with a possible D match to TRBD1 (5 bases). CDR1 is LGHDT, CDR2 YNNKEL, per germline (reference sequence). V dropped 0 bases and J dropped 1 base, with 15 bases sitting between them. The CDR3 sequence is 17 residues long. CDR3 loop: CASSQDLWGGVNYGYTF. DNA of the CDR3: TGTGCCAGCAGCCAAGATCTCTGGGGGGGGGTTAACTATGGCTACACCTTC.